This T cell receptor beta chain was captured by sequencing in a study of blood T cell repertoires in COVID-19. The CDR3 loop spans 13 amino acids. Trimming removed 4 bases at V and 7 bases at J, with 12 bases between. Germline CDR1 and CDR2: MDHEN and SYDVKM. Profiling relied on immunoSEQ multiplex PCR, and the TCRdb table lists in-frame clones only, not all of them. The repertoire holds approximately 450,000 clones, with 80% to 90% as singletons. The sequenced sample consisted of PBMCs or T cells enriched from blood (not recorded which). J is TRBJ2-3 and V is TRBV28; tentatively, D is TRBD2 (5 bases). The clonotype comes from a man under 40 who had recovered from COVID-19. The DNA for the CDR3 is TGTGCCAGCAGTTCCGGGAACCCGCATACGCAGTATTTT. Translating it yields CASSSGNPHTQYF.